This T cell receptor (beta chain) was sequenced in a study of cytomegalovirus exposure and HLA in healthy donors. Study observations and caveats: Three chains linked to CMV were shown in vitro to be specific for CMV antigens. TCR beta chain V- and J-gene trimming was linked, in a later analysis, to a missense variant in DCLRE1C.

Germline lookup yields CDR1 MNHNS and CDR2 SASEGT. The CDR3 extends over 11 amino acids. Points on this clone: Its antigen is not known. One junction end does not reproduce the germline sequence, and a read error may be involved.

PCR used 60 Vbeta primers and 13 Jbeta primers. Assay: immunoSEQ multiplex PCR; the TCRdb copy retains only in-frame clones and omits some. The table has around 90,000 clones, 82% seen once. This chain uses TRBV6-1 with TRBJ2-7; D ambiguous. Sequences were obtained from PBMCs. The sequence came from a man aged 45-65 years in good health and CMV-seronegative. The CDR3 region has the DNA TGTGCCAGCAGTGAGGAGAGGTCTCAATCCTTC. This gives the protein CASSEERSQSF.